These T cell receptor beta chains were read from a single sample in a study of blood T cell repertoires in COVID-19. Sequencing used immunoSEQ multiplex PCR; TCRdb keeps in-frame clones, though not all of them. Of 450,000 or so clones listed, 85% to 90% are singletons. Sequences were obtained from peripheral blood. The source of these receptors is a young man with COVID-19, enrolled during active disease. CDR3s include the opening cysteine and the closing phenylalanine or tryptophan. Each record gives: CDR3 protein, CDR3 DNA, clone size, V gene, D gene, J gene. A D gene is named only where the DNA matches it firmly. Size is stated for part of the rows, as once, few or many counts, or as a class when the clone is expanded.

CDR3 protein: CASSQDWRGRYTDTQYF
CDR3 DNA: TGCGCCAGCAGCCAAGATTGGCGGGGACGATACACAGATACGCAGTATTTT
clone size: NA
V gene: TRBV4-1
D gene: NA
J gene: TRBJ2-3

CDR3 protein: CASSQASGPSYEQYF
CDR3 DNA: TGCGCCAGCAGCCAGGCTAGCGGCCCCTCCTACGAGCAGTACTTC
clone size: few
V gene: TRBV4-1
D gene: TRBD2
J gene: TRBJ2-7

CDR3 protein: CASSNRTSNTGELFF
CDR3 DNA: TGCGCCAGCAGCAACCGGACTAGCAACACCGGGGAGCTGTTTTTT
clone size: NA
V gene: TRBV5-1
D gene: TRBD2
J gene: TRBJ2-2

CDR3 protein: CASSPTLGASYEQYF
CDR3 DNA: TGTGCCAGCAGCCCGACGCTGGGCGCCTCCTACGAGCAGTACTTC
clone size: NA
V gene: TRBV7-9
D gene: NA
J gene: TRBJ2-7

CDR3 protein: CASSQAQAGKTDTQYF
CDR3 DNA: TGTGCCAGCAGCCAAGCCCAAGCGGGAAAAACAGATACGCAGTATTTT
clone size: NA
V gene: TRBV4-2
D gene: TRBD2
J gene: TRBJ2-3

CDR3 protein: CASSLGSTPLHF
CDR3 DNA: TGTGCCAGCAGCTTAGGGAGTACACCCCTCCACTTT
clone size: NA
V gene: TRBV7-9
D gene: NA
J gene: TRBJ1-6

CDR3 protein: CASSPNSGDSPLHF
CDR3 DNA: TGTGCCAGCTCACCAAACAGTGGCGATTCACCCCTCCACTTT
clone size: NA
V gene: TRBV18
D gene: NA
J gene: TRBJ1-6

CDR3 protein: CASSQADNEQFF
CDR3 DNA: TGTGCCAGCAGCCAAGCCGACAATGAGCAGTTCTTC
clone size: NA
V gene: TRBV14
D gene: NA
J gene: TRBJ2-1

CDR3 protein: CAIGPGTRGRDYGYTF
CDR3 DNA: TGTGCCATCGGGCCGGGCACAAGGGGCCGGGACTATGGCTACACCTTC
clone size: NA
V gene: TRBV10-3
D gene: NA
J gene: TRBJ1-2

CDR3 protein: CASSQEDGEVTKHHKSSYNEQFF
CDR3 DNA: TGTGCCAGCAGCCAAGAAGACGGGGAGGTCACCAAACACCACAAGAGCTCCTACAATGAGCAGTTCTTC
clone size: NA
V gene: TRBV14
D gene: NA
J gene: TRBJ2-1

CDR3 protein: CASSFRQVSLQGQHF
CDR3 DNA: TGTGCCAGCAGTTTTCGACAGGTCTCCCTCCAAGGCCAGCATTTT
clone size: NA
V gene: TRBV28
D gene: NA
J gene: TRBJ1-5

CDR3 protein: CASSPGTGVPDTQYF
CDR3 DNA: TGTGCCAGCAGCCCCGGGACTGGGGTGCCAGATACGCAGTATTTT
clone size: NA
V gene: TRBV9
D gene: NA
J gene: TRBJ2-3

CDR3 protein: CASSVKQGATNEKLFF
CDR3 DNA: TGTGCCAGCAGTGTGAAACAGGGGGCAACTAATGAAAAACTGTTTTTT
clone size: NA
V gene: TRBV6-1
D gene: TRBD1
J gene: TRBJ1-4

CDR3 protein: CASSVGETGYEQYF
CDR3 DNA: TGTGCCAGCAGCGTAGGGGAGACAGGGTACGAGCAGTACTTC
clone size: NA
V gene: TRBV9
D gene: TRBD1
J gene: TRBJ2-7

CDR3 protein: CASSSLTGVGEQFF
CDR3 DNA: TGTGCCAGCAGCTCCCTAACAGGGGTTGGTGAGCAGTTCTTC
clone size: NA
V gene: TRBV11-3
D gene: TRBD1
J gene: TRBJ2-1

CDR3 protein: CASSSTGGRGNTEAFF
CDR3 DNA: TGTGCCAGTAGTTCCACAGGGGGCAGGGGGAACACTGAAGCTTTCTTT
clone size: NA
V gene: TRBV19
D gene: TRBD1
J gene: TRBJ1-1

CDR3 protein: CASSLAVLAEQFF
CDR3 DNA: TGTGCCAGCAGCTTAGCTGTTCTAGCAGAGCAGTTCTTC
clone size: few
V gene: TRBV11-2
D gene: NA
J gene: TRBJ2-1

CDR3 protein: CATAGTAPYEQYF
CDR3 DNA: TGTGCCACAGCGGGAACAGCGCCCTACGAGCAGTACTTC
clone size: NA
V gene: TRBV10-3
D gene: TRBD2
J gene: TRBJ2-7

CDR3 protein: CASTGTKNEQFF
CDR3 DNA: TGCGCCAGCACGGGGACAAAGAATGAGCAGTTCTTC
clone size: NA
V gene: TRBV5-1
D gene: NA
J gene: TRBJ2-1

CDR3 protein: CASSLAGGPYTQYF
CDR3 DNA: TGTGCCAGCAGTCTAGCGGGGGGGCCATATACGCAGTATTTT
clone size: NA
V gene: TRBV7-9
D gene: TRBD2
J gene: TRBJ2-3

CDR3 protein: CASSAQGGGNTIYF
CDR3 DNA: TGTGCCAGTAGTGCACAGGGCGGTGGAAACACCATATATTTT
clone size: NA
V gene: TRBV19
D gene: NA
J gene: TRBJ1-3

CDR3 protein: CASSFWGQGALETQYF
CDR3 DNA: TGTGCCAGCAGTTTCTGGGGACAGGGGGCGTTGGAGACCCAGTACTTC
clone size: NA
V gene: TRBV28
D gene: TRBD1
J gene: TRBJ2-5

CDR3 protein: CASIDRVNTEAFF
CDR3 DNA: TGTGCCAGCATTGATCGGGTAAACACTGAAGCTTTCTTT
clone size: NA
V gene: TRBV28
D gene: NA
J gene: TRBJ1-1

CDR3 protein: CASSPGNQPQHF
CDR3 DNA: TGTGCCAGCAGCCCCGGGAATCAGCCCCAGCATTTT
clone size: NA
V gene: TRBV7-9
D gene: NA
J gene: TRBJ1-5

CDR3 protein: CSVGPGLNTEAFF
CDR3 DNA: TGCAGCGTTGGGCCGGGATTGAACACTGAAGCTTTCTTT
clone size: NA
V gene: TRBV29-1
D gene: NA
J gene: TRBJ1-1

CDR3 protein: CASSLEGTGEKLFF
CDR3 DNA: TGTGCCAGCAGCTTAGAAGGGACAGGGGAAAAACTGTTTTTT
clone size: few
V gene: TRBV7-8
D gene: TRBD1
J gene: TRBJ1-4

CDR3 protein: CASSLQGLGYTF
CDR3 DNA: TGTGCCAGCAGCTTACAGGGGCTAGGCTACACCTTC
clone size: NA
V gene: TRBV11-2
D gene: NA
J gene: TRBJ1-2

CDR3 protein: CASSPDRHREAFF
CDR3 DNA: TGTGCCAGCAGTCCGGACAGGCACAGAGAAGCTTTCTTT
clone size: NA
V gene: TRBV5-5
D gene: TRBD1
J gene: TRBJ1-1

CDR3 protein: CASSVGGTSGMETQYF
CDR3 DNA: TGTGCCAGCAGCGTAGGGGGAACTAGCGGGATGGAGACCCAGTACTTC
clone size: NA
V gene: TRBV9
D gene: TRBD2
J gene: TRBJ2-5

CDR3 protein: CASSTHGFGKGVEQYF
CDR3 DNA: TGTGCCAGTAGTACGCATGGATTCGGGAAGGGAGTTGAGCAGTACTTC
clone size: once
V gene: TRBV19
D gene: NA
J gene: TRBJ2-7

CDR3 protein: CASSFGGVGGYTF
CDR3 DNA: TGTGCCAGCAGCTTTGGTGGAGTCGGGGGCTACACCTTC
clone size: once
V gene: TRBV11-2
D gene: NA
J gene: TRBJ1-2

CDR3 protein: CASSLRETAGQDTQYF
CDR3 DNA: TGTGCCAGCAGCCTCCGGGAGACGGCGGGGCAGGATACGCAGTATTTT
clone size: NA
V gene: TRBV11-3
D gene: NA
J gene: TRBJ2-3

CDR3 protein: CASSYGALSYEQYF
CDR3 DNA: TGTGCCAGCAGTTACGGGGCCCTCTCCTACGAGCAGTACTTC
clone size: NA
V gene: TRBV6-6
D gene: NA
J gene: TRBJ2-7

CDR3 protein: CASSPIKETYSNQPQHF
CDR3 DNA: TGTGCCAGCAGTCCCATAAAGGAGACTTATAGCAATCAGCCCCAGCATTTT
clone size: NA
V gene: TRBV27
D gene: NA
J gene: TRBJ1-5

CDR3 protein: CATSRDLMRHSYEQYF
CDR3 DNA: TGTGCCACCAGCAGAGATCTTATGCGGCACTCCTACGAGCAGTACTTC
clone size: NA
V gene: TRBV15
D gene: NA
J gene: TRBJ2-7

CDR3 protein: CAIRGGARDNEKLFF
CDR3 DNA: TGTGCCATCAGGGGGGGGGCCAGAGATAATGAAAAACTGTTTTTT
clone size: once
V gene: TRBV10-3
D gene: NA
J gene: TRBJ1-4

CDR3 protein: CASSLGGLALVEQFF
CDR3 DNA: TGTGCCAGCAGCTTAGGTGGACTGGCATTGGTTGAGCAGTTCTTC
clone size: NA
V gene: TRBV7-9
D gene: NA
J gene: TRBJ2-1

CDR3 protein: CASSPQGAPGNTIYF
CDR3 DNA: TGTGCCAGCTCACCACAGGGGGCACCTGGAAACACCATATATTTT
clone size: NA
V gene: TRBV18
D gene: TRBD1
J gene: TRBJ1-3

CDR3 protein: CASSTHRAVSNQPQHF
CDR3 DNA: TGTGCCAGTAGTACACACAGGGCGGTTAGCAATCAGCCCCAGCATTTT
clone size: NA
V gene: TRBV19
D gene: NA
J gene: TRBJ1-5

CDR3 protein: CASSLAVGTSYEQYF
CDR3 DNA: TGTGCCAGCAGCTTGGCGGTCGGGACTTCCTACGAGCAGTACTTC
clone size: NA
V gene: TRBV5-4
D gene: NA
J gene: TRBJ2-7

CDR3 protein: CASSLALGRGDTEAFF
CDR3 DNA: TGTGCCAGCAGCTTAGCGCTCGGAAGGGGCGACACTGAAGCTTTCTTT
clone size: NA
V gene: TRBV7-9
D gene: NA
J gene: TRBJ1-1

CDR3 protein: CASSLVSDEQFF
CDR3 DNA: TGTGCCAGCAGCTTAGTAAGCGATGAGCAGTTCTTC
clone size: NA
V gene: TRBV7-9
D gene: NA
J gene: TRBJ2-1

CDR3 protein: CASSEWGGGEFF
CDR3 DNA: TGCGCCAGCAGTGAGTGGGGGGGCGGGGAGTTCTTC
clone size: NA
V gene: TRBV10-2
D gene: NA
J gene: TRBJ2-1

CDR3 protein: CASSLSCRWLAGQETQYF
CDR3 DNA: TGTGCTAGCAGCTTAAGTTGTAGGTGGCTAGCGGGCCAAGAGACCCAGTACTTC
clone size: NA
V gene: TRBV7-7
D gene: TRBD2
J gene: TRBJ2-5

CDR3 protein: CATVEGRSGNTIYF
CDR3 DNA: TGTGCCACTGTCGAGGGCCGCTCTGGAAACACCATATATTTT
clone size: few
V gene: TRBV7-9
D gene: NA
J gene: TRBJ1-3

CDR3 protein: CASSQDAGLAGTYNEQFF
CDR3 DNA: TGTGCCAGCAGCCAAGATGCAGGACTAGCGGGGACCTACAATGAGCAGTTCTTC
clone size: NA
V gene: TRBV3-1/TRBV3-2
D gene: TRBD2
J gene: TRBJ2-1

CDR3 protein: CASSARGGGDNQPQHF
CDR3 DNA: TGTGCCAGCAGCGCCAGGGGAGGGGGTGACAATCAGCCCCAGCATTTT
clone size: NA
V gene: TRBV2
D gene: NA
J gene: TRBJ1-5

CDR3 protein: CASSKQLYNSPLHF
CDR3 DNA: TGTGCCAGCAGCAAACAGCTCTATAATTCACCCCTCCACTTT
clone size: few
V gene: TRBV7-2
D gene: NA
J gene: TRBJ1-6

CDR3 protein: CASSSGLVRNEKLFF
CDR3 DNA: TGTGCCAGCAGTTCTGGTCTTGTCAGAAATGAAAAACTGTTTTTT
clone size: NA
V gene: TRBV27
D gene: NA
J gene: TRBJ1-4

CDR3 protein: CARGGSGGSYEQYF
CDR3 DNA: TGTGCCAGGGGCGGATCGGGGGGCTCCTACGAGCAGTACTTC
clone size: NA
V gene: TRBV2
D gene: TRBD2
J gene: TRBJ2-7

CDR3 protein: CASSPNIYNEQFF
CDR3 DNA: TGCGCCAGCAGCCCGAACATATACAATGAGCAGTTCTTC
clone size: NA
V gene: TRBV5-1
D gene: NA
J gene: TRBJ2-1

CDR3 protein: CASSNSHSGNTIYF
CDR3 DNA: TGTGCCAGTAGTAATTCCCACTCTGGAAACACCATATATTTT
clone size: NA
V gene: TRBV19
D gene: NA
J gene: TRBJ1-3

CDR3 protein: CASSSRSYNEQFF
CDR3 DNA: TGTGCCAGCAGCTCCCGCTCCTACAATGAGCAGTTCTTC
clone size: NA
V gene: TRBV6-5
D gene: NA
J gene: TRBJ2-1

CDR3 protein: CASSQDRIDSNQPQHF
CDR3 DNA: TGCGCCAGCAGCCAAGACAGAATTGATAGCAATCAGCCCCAGCATTTT
clone size: NA
V gene: TRBV4-1
D gene: NA
J gene: TRBJ1-5

CDR3 protein: CATLDSYNSPLHF
CDR3 DNA: TGTGCCACCCTGGACAGTTATAATTCACCCCTCCACTTT
clone size: NA
V gene: TRBV19
D gene: NA
J gene: TRBJ1-6

CDR3 protein: CASSLRGRAGLADYNEQFF
CDR3 DNA: TGTGCCAGCAGCTTACGAGGTCGGGCGGGCCTAGCGGACTACAATGAGCAGTTCTTC
clone size: NA
V gene: TRBV7-3
D gene: TRBD2
J gene: TRBJ2-1

CDR3 protein: CASSIVAGSRGYTF
CDR3 DNA: TGTGCCAGTAGTATAGTAGCCGGGTCAAGGGGCTACACCTTC
clone size: once
V gene: TRBV19
D gene: NA
J gene: TRBJ1-2

CDR3 protein: CASSLSGRKLGQPQHF
CDR3 DNA: TGTGCCAGCAGTTTATCTGGGCGGAAACTAGGACAGCCCCAGCATTTT
clone size: NA
V gene: TRBV27
D gene: NA
J gene: TRBJ1-5

CDR3 protein: CASSQKGTGNTEAFF
CDR3 DNA: TGCGCCAGCAGCCAAAAGGGGACAGGGAACACTGAAGCTTTCTTT
clone size: NA
V gene: TRBV4-1
D gene: TRBD1
J gene: TRBJ1-1

CDR3 protein: CASNPGQGKTGELFF
CDR3 DNA: TGTGCCAGCAATCCGGGACAGGGTAAAACCGGGGAGCTGTTTTTT
clone size: NA
V gene: TRBV6-5
D gene: TRBD1
J gene: TRBJ2-2